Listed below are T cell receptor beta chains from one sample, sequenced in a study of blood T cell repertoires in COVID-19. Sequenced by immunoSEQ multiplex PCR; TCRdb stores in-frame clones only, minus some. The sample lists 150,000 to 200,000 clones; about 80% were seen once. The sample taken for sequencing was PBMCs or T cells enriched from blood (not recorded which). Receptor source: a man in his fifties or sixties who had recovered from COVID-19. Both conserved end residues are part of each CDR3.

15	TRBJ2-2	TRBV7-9	CASSLGRRAIGELFF
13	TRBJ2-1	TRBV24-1	CATTGVGTNEQFF
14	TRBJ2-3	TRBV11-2	CASSLRGATDTQYF
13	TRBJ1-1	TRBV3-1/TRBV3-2	CASSLLPNTEAFF
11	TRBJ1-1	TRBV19	CATRVNTEAFF
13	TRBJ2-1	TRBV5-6	CASSLGRGLEQFF
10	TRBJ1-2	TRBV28	CASRSYGYTF
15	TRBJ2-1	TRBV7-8	CASSLITSTYNEQFF
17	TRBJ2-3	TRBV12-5	CASGTGNKAFSTDTQYF
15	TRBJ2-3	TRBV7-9	CASSFRQGLTDTQYF
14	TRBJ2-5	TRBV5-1	CVEGTGTYQETQYF
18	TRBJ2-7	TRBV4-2	CASSQDLTGQGEPYEQYF
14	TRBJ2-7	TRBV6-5	CASSYGGSPYEQYF
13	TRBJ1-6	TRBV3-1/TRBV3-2	CASSQARDSPLHF
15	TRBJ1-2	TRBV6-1	CASSDRQGRRYGYTF
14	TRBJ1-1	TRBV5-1	CASSLEEWRTEAFF
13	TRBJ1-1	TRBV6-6	CASSFTVRTEAFF
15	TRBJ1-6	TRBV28	CASAASGGGNSPLHF
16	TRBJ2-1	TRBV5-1	CASSLVGLAGVNEQFF
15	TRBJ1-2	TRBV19	CASSMGQGGNYGYTF
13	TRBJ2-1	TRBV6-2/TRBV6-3	CASSPPRYNEQFF
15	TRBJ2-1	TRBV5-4	CASSLGGSSYNEQFF
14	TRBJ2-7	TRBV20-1	CSASLWGRGYEQYF
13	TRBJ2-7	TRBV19	CASSGQGIYEQYF
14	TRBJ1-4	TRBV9	CASSAGVTNEKLFF
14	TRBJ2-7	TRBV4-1	CASSQGDRVHEQYF
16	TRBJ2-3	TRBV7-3	CASSQTSGGGTDTQYF
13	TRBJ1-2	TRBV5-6	CASSLGGQGRYTF
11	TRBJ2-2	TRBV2	CASSAYGELFF
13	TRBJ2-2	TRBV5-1	CASSPRVTGELFF